What follows are 21 T cell receptor beta chains derived from one specimen sequenced in a study of blood T cell repertoires in COVID-19. Assay: immunoSEQ multiplex PCR; the TCRdb copy retains only in-frame clones and omits some. The table records about 170,000 clones, less than 90% of them present only once. Specimen: peripheral blood. Receptors originate from a man in his 60s with acute or convalescent COVID-19.

The J gene is TRBJ1-2, the V gene TRBV7-2, with D possibly being TRBD1 (5 bases). Germline V gene sequence: CDR1 SGHTA, CDR2 FQGNSA. The CDR3 contains 14 residues. The V end was cut by 2 bases, the J end by 4 bases, with 11 bases between. The CDR3 coding sequence is TGTGCCAGCAGCTTAAGGAGGGACGTCTATGGCTACACCTTC. This encodes CASSLRRDVYGYTF.

V and J are TRBV9 and TRBJ2-1; D possibly corresponds to TRBD1 (5 bases). This CDR3 region has 14 residues. V was cut by 0 bases and J by 6 bases, with 10 bases left in between. CDR1 is SGDLS and CDR2 is YYNGEE in the germline V gene. The chain's CDR3 is CASSVAQGSNEQFF. In DNA, the CDR3 is TGTGCCAGCAGCGTAGCCCAGGGTAGCAATGAGCAGTTCTTC.

The V gene is TRBV5-5, the J gene TRBJ2-3, with TRBD1 matching 8 bases. Losses at the gene ends were 3 bases for V and 6 bases for J; bases not matched to a gene: 0. This CDR3 spans 12 amino acids. From germline, CDR1 is SGHKS and CDR2 YYEKEE (reference sequence). In DNA form, the CDR3 reads TGTGCCAGCAGCTGGACAGGGGATACGCAGTATTTT. The encoded protein is CASSWTGDTQYF.

The chain employs TRBV7-9 and TRBJ1-1; D is unresolved. Looked up from germline, CDR1 is SEHNR and CDR2 is FQNEAQ (reference sequence). V lost 5 bases and J lost 0, with 13 bases in between. The CDR3 has 15 residues. The CDR3 here is CASSPVEAVNTEAFF. Here the CDR3 DNA reads TGTGCCAGCAGCCCCGTCGAGGCGGTGAACACTGAAGCTTTCTTT.

The chain employs TRBV29-1 and TRBJ1-2; 8 positions agree with TRBD1. The CDR3 is 12 residues long. Germline-derived CDR1 and CDR2 are SQVTM and ANQGSEA. The DNA of the CDR3 is TGCAGTGGACAGGGTCGGGACTATGGCTACACCTTC. Residues: CSGQGRDYGYTF.

This chain connects TRBV19 to TRBJ1-2; the D is unclear. Germline CDR1 LNHDA, CDR2 SQIVND (reference sequence). The germline V and J ends were trimmed by 5 bases and 8 bases, with 15 bases remaining between them. The CDR3 runs to 13 residues. The CDR3 coding sequence is TGTGCCAGTAGTTTCCGGCCTAGCTACGGCTACACCTTC. As protein: CASSFRPSYGYTF.

The sample holds one count of this clone. The chain couples TRBV19 to TRBJ1-2; 7 nucleotides agree with TRBD1. This CDR3 contains 15 residues. Trimming took 1 base from V and 2 from J; bases not matched to a gene: 4. CDR1 is LNHDA, CDR2 SQIVND, per germline (reference sequence). CDR3 DNA sequence: TGTGCCAGTAGTATAGTGGGACAGAGAAACTATGGCTACACCTTC. Amino acids: CASSIVGQRNYGYTF. The whole variable domain, filled in from reference TRBV19 and TRBJ1-2, reads DGGITQSPKYLFRKEGQNVTLSCEQNLNHDAMYWYRQDPGQGLRLIYYSQIVNDFQKGDIAEGYSVSREKKESFPLTVTSAQKNPTAFYLCASSIVGQRNYGYTFGSGTRLTVV.

The V gene is TRBV6-5, the J gene TRBJ2-2; 8 nucleotides align to TRBD1. The germline CDR1 and CDR2 sequences are MNHEY and SVGAGI. The CDR3 has 14 amino acids. V gave up 1 base and J gave up 6 bases; unmatched junction bases: 1. The CDR3 sequence is CASSYYRGAGELFF. CDR3 in DNA: TGTGCCAGCAGTTACTACAGGGGGGCCGGGGAGCTGTTTTTT.

The chain uses TRBV5-4 and TRBJ1-1; tentative D call: TRBD1 (6 bases). The CDR3 extends over 15 amino acids. The germline V and J ends were trimmed by 1 base and 5 bases, with 15 bases remaining between them. Germline assignment: CDR1 SGHNT and CDR2 YYREEE (reference sequence). CDR3 sequence reads: CASSLPVAGATEAFF. The DNA of the CDR3 is TGTGCCAGCAGCTTGCCCGTGGCGGGGGCTACTGAAGCTTTCTTT.

This clone came up once. This CDR3 is CASSLQRDQPQHF. CDR3 nucleotide sequence: TGTGCCAGCAGCTTGCAGAGGGATCAGCCCCAGCATTTT. V usage is TRBV5-6 and J usage is TRBJ1-5; no clear D gene. The CDR3 covers 13 residues. The V end was cut by 1 base, the J end by 5 bases, with 7 bases between. The V gene's germline CDR1 is SGHDT and CDR2 YYEEEE.

This clone was counted once. The rearrangement uses TRBV30 and TRBJ2-5; TRBD2 matches at 13 bases. The junction had 4 bases not matched to a gene; V was cut back by 1 base and J by 5 bases. This CDR3 is built from 15 residues. Germline V gene lookup returns CDR1 GTSNPN and CDR2 SVGIG (reference sequence). Here the CDR3 reads CAWSARTSGSETQYF. The CDR3 nucleotides read TGTGCCTGGAGTGCTAGGACTAGCGGGAGTGAGACCCAGTACTTC.

The chain combines TRBV5-1 with TRBJ1-6; 9 bases align to TRBD1. There are 20 residues in the CDR3. Trimming cost V 3 bases and J 6 bases; bases outside gene matches: 19. Germline values: CDR1 SGHRS, CDR2 YFSETQ. In DNA, the CDR3 is TGCGCCAGCAGCTCCTCTCCGACAGGGGGATTACTGGCGGGTAATTCACCCCTCCACTTT. This gives the protein CASSSSPTGGLLAGNSPLHF. The full variable domain, rest sourced from reference TRBV5-1 and TRBJ1-6, is KAGVTQTPRYLIKTRGQQVTLSCSPISGHRSVSWYQQTPGQGLQFLFEYFSETQRNKGNFPGRFSGRQFSNSRSEMNVSTLELGDSALYLCASSSSPTGGLLAGNSPLHFGNGTRLTVT.

The V gene is TRBV5-5, the J gene TRBJ1-1; 9 bases agree with TRBD1. CDR3 length: 14 amino acids. Germline V gene lookup returns CDR1 SGHKS and CDR2 YYEKEE (reference sequence). Unmatched junction bases numbered 6, after V lost 4 bases and J lost 5 bases. In DNA form, the CDR3 reads TGTGCCAGCAGCCCCGGGACAGGGAGGACTGAAGCTTTCTTT. This encodes CASSPGTGRTEAFF.

The rearrangement joins TRBV27 to TRBJ2-2, with D hard to call. Trimming removed 5 bases at V and 5 bases at J, with 3 bases between. This CDR3 has 11 residues. CDR1 and CDR2 from the germline V gene are MNHEY and SMNVEV (reference sequence). Here the CDR3 DNA reads TGTGCCAGCAGTGCGACCGGGGAGCTGTTTTTT. Translation gives CASSATGELFF.

This clone was picked up one time. The genes are TRBV10-3 and TRBJ2-3; 8 positions agree with TRBD2. The CDR3 has 14 residues. The germline CDR1 and CDR2 sequences are ENHRY and SYGVKD. The V and J ends lost 2 bases and 5 bases, in that order; junction bases with no gene match: 3. This CDR3 is CAISELAGGDTQYF. CDR3 coding DNA: TGTGCCATCAGTGAGCTGGCGGGGGGAGATACGCAGTATTTT.

The chain combines TRBV6-5 with TRBJ1-2, with D tentatively TRBD1 (5 bases). This CDR3 comprises 14 residues. Germline assignment: CDR1 MNHEY and CDR2 SVGAGI. V lost 5 bases, J lost 1 base, and 11 bases lay in between. The CDR3, as DNA: TGTGCCAGCAGTCGACAGCCGGGTAACTATGGCTACACCTTC. This translates into CASSRQPGNYGYTF.

This chain uses TRBV2 with TRBJ1-1, with a possible D match to TRBD1 (6 bases). With 5 bases removed from V and 3 bases from J, the gap between germline ends came to 7 bases. The CDR3 sequence is 12 residues long. CDR1 is SNHLY and CDR2 is FYNNEI in the germline V gene. The CDR3 DNA reads TGTGCCAGCAGTCCAGGGGACACTGAAGCTTTCTTT. The encoded protein is CASSPGDTEAFF.

The chain is built from TRBV27 and TRBJ2-5, with 11 bases fitting TRBD1. The V segment lost 5 bases and the J segment 5 bases; nucleotides outside the gene matches: 10. The V gene's germline CDR1 is MNHEY and CDR2 SMNVEV (reference sequence). CDR3 size: 16 residues. CDR3 nucleotides: TGTGCCAGCAGTCCCCTGAGGACAGGGGGCCTGGAGACCCAGTACTTC. This translates into CASSPLRTGGLETQYF.

The chain uses TRBV6-5 and TRBJ1-5; 7 positions match TRBD1. This CDR3 region has 15 residues. Germline loops: CDR1 MNHEY, CDR2 SVGAGI. V was clipped by 7 bases and J by 4 bases; unmatched bases: 10. The CDR3 DNA reads as TGTGCCAGCACCCCTGCGACAGGGAAGAATCAGCCCCAGCATTTT. Protein sequence: CASTPATGKNQPQHF.

CDR3 in amino acids: CASSLDLEGSGAFF. The CDR3 DNA reads as TGTGCCAGCAGCTTGGACCTAGAGGGTTCAGGAGCTTTCTTT. The chain combines TRBV5-4 with TRBJ1-1, with no clear D. Trimming took 0 bases from V and 10 from J, leaving 16 bases between them. The CDR3 runs 14 residues. CDR1 and CDR2 (germline): SGHNT, YYREEE (reference sequence).

This chain uses TRBV30 with TRBJ1-6; 8 nucleotides line up with TRBD1. In germline, CDR1 is GTSNPN, CDR2 SVGIG (reference sequence). The J segment lost 10 bases and the V segment lost 4 bases, leaving 6 bases of the junction unmatched. The CDR3 contains 13 residues. This chain's CDR3 is CAWTVDRDSPLHF. DNA of the CDR3: TGTGCCTGGACTGTGGACAGGGACTCACCCCTCCACTTT.